The clone carrying this T cell receptor beta chain showed up many times. With 0 bases clipped from V and 6 bases from J, the junction kept 10 bases outside the gene matches. The CDR3 has 18 amino acids. Germline CDR1 reads SGHTA; CDR2 reads FQGTGA. TCR beta CDR3 regions were amplified from RNA transcripts. A set of HTBI primers served as the primers for a first-round RT-PCR of the TCR CDR3. TCRdb called the multiplex PCR reads again in MiXCR, with one record for every CDR3 protein. The data show roughly 180,000 distinct CDR3 sequences, with about a tenth seen just once and about 20% held by the top ten. The sample comes from a study of T cells in Graves' hyperthyroidism and ophthalmopathy.

The sequencing input was blood. The rearrangement joins TRBV7-3 to TRBJ2-7, with 14 bases lining up with TRBD2. The receptor was derived from a woman between 18 and 30 years old with Graves' hyperthyroidism that later progressed to Graves' ophthalmopathy. The CDR3 nucleotides are TGTGCCAGCAGCTTAACGCCGGGACTAGCGGGAGTTCGGGGCGAGCAGTACTTC. Translation: CASSLTPGLAGVRGEQYF.